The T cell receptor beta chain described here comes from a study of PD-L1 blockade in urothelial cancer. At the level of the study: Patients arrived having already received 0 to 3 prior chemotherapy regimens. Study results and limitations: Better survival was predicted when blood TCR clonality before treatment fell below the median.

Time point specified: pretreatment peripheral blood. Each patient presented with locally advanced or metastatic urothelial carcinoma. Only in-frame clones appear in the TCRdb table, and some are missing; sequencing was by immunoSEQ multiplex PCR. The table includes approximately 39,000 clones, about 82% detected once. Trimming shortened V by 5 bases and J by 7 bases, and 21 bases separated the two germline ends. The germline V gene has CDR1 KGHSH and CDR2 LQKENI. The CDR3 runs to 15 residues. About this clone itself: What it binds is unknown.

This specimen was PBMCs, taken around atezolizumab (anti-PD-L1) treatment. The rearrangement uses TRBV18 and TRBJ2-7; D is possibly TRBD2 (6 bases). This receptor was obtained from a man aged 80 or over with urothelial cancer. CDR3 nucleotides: TGTGCCAGCTCAGGGTCGGCAATAGGACTACTGGAGCAGTACTTC. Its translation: CASSGSAIGLLEQYF.